The rows below give T cell receptor beta chains drawn from one sample of a study of T cell responses to AZD1222 COVID-19 vaccine. TCRdb keeps only in-frame clones here, not all; method: immunoSEQ multiplex PCR. This table has 200,000 or so clones, 92% appearing once. Sequences were derived from peripheral blood, sampled on day 0 of AZD1222 vaccination. The receptors originated from an adult in good health. CDR3s include the opening cysteine and the closing phenylalanine or tryptophan.

V gene,CDR3 length,J gene,CDR3 protein
TRBV12-3/TRBV12-4,13,TRBJ1-1,CASSLVRATEAFF
TRBV18,14,TRBJ1-4,CASSPQGLNEKLFF
TRBV27,15,TRBJ1-6,CASSLGGQGYSPLHF
TRBV28,15,TRBJ1-6,CASSFVERPNSPLHF
TRBV4-1,13,TRBJ1-1,CASSLQENTEAFF
TRBV4-3,15,TRBJ1-4,CASSQWTEMGEKLFF
TRBV12-5,14,TRBJ1-1,CASAPPSLNTEAFF
TRBV9,15,TRBJ1-2,CASSLGGFRGYGYTF
TRBV27,14,TRBJ1-6,CASNKWDTNSPLHF
TRBV18,14,TRBJ1-4,CASSTQYLGEKLFF
TRBV7-8,14,TRBJ1-1,CASSSLTGVTEAFF
TRBV4-3,17,TRBJ2-1,CASSPILSGGAHNEQFF
TRBV3-1/TRBV3-2,15,TRBJ2-1,CASSRPLSGYNEQFF
TRBV5-1,15,TRBJ2-7,CASSSGTGGFYEQYF
TRBV30,11,TRBJ1-2,CAWSVTGGYTF
TRBV27,16,TRBJ2-1,CASSLSGPAGYNEQFF
TRBV28,16,TRBJ2-5,CASSSPTSGKYETQYF
TRBV7-9,13,TRBJ2-2,CASSLGNTGELFF
TRBV18,13,TRBJ1-1,CASSLGQATEAFF
TRBV18,15,TRBJ1-1,CASSPPPGGGTEAFF
TRBV20-1,14,TRBJ2-2,CSASRTSGSGELFF
TRBV12-3/TRBV12-4,12,TRBJ1-5,CASRSEFQPQHF
TRBV10-2,13,TRBJ2-7,CASRAGGPYEQYF
TRBV7-3,13,TRBJ1-1,CASSPQGNTEAFF
TRBV15,14,TRBJ2-2,CATSRDLGSGELFF
TRBV19,15,TRBJ1-1,CASSTLERSGTEAFF
TRBV28,17,TRBJ1-2,CASSPRGTGTGNYGYTF
TRBV28,16,TRBJ2-1,CASSLLVAGHHNEQFF
TRBV2,13,TRBJ1-2,CASSDFGDYGYTF
TRBV18,15,TRBJ1-4,CASSPNLNRDEKLFF
TRBV27,14,TRBJ1-1,CASSPSSANTEAFF
TRBV3-1/TRBV3-2,13,TRBJ1-5,CASSQGKNQPQHF
TRBV19,15,TRBJ2-7,CASSDRGSVSYEQYF
TRBV7-2,16,TRBJ2-7,CASSFPGQASSYEQYF
TRBV18,14,TRBJ1-4,CASSRDTRNEKLFF
TRBV7-9,18,TRBJ2-3,CASSPRLAGGSRTDTQYF
TRBV7-2,15,TRBJ2-1,CASNGLAAGNNEQFF
TRBV19,12,TRBJ1-1,CASRTGGTEAFF
TRBV11-2,15,TRBJ1-1,CASSLGLPRNTEAFF
TRBV19,15,TRBJ1-1,CASSSSGRWGTEAFF
TRBV27,15,TRBJ2-2,CASSLSGGDSGELFF
TRBV5-6,14,TRBJ1-2,CASTQGGIGYGYTF
TRBV3-1/TRBV3-2,17,TRBJ1-2,CASSQDLVAGPDYGYTF
TRBV14,14,TRBJ1-1,CASSQFRTATEAFF
TRBV15,15,TRBJ2-7,CATSRIGTSPYEQYF
TRBV29-1,12,TRBJ2-3,CSVETNYGTQYF
TRBV3-1/TRBV3-2,11,TRBJ1-1,CASSQWTEAFF
TRBV5-1,14,TRBJ2-3,CASNEDRNTDTQYF
TRBV6-6,15,TRBJ1-4,CASSYPQGNREKLFF
TRBV11-2,14,TRBJ2-5,CASSRLGTDETQYF
TRBV27,9,TRBJ2-3,CASGDTQYF
TRBV5-1,15,TRBJ2-5,CASSPTGGGGETQYF
TRBV19,12,TRBJ1-1,CASSSGYTEAFF
TRBV4-1,14,TRBJ2-1,CASSQGPYALGRFF
TRBV6-6,16,TRBJ1-6,CASSYDPGQRLSPLHF